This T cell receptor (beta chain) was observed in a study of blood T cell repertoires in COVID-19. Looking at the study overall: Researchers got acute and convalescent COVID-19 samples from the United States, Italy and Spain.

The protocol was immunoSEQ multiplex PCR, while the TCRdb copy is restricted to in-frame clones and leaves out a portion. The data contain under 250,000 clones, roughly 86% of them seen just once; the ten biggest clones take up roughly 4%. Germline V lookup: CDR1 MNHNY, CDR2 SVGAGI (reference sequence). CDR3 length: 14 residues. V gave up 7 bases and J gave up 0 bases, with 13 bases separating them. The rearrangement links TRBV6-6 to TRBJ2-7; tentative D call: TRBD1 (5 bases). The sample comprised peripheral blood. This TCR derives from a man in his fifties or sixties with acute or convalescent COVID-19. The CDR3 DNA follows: TGTGCCAGCACCAGAGACAGTAACTCCTACGAGCAGTACTTC. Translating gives CASTRDSNSYEQYF.